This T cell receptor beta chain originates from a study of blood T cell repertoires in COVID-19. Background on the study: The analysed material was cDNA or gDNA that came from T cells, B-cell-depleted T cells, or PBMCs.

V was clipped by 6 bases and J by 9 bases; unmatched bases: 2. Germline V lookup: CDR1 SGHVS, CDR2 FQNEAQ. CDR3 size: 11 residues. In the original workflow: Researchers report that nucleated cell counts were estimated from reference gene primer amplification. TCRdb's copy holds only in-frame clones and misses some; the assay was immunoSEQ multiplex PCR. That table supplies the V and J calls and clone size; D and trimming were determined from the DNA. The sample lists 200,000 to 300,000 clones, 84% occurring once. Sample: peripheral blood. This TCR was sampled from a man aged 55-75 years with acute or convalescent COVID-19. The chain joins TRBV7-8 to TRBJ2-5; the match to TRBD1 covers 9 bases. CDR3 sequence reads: CASSRQGAQYF. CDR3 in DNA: TGTGCCAGCAGTCGACAGGGGGCCCAGTACTTC.